This T cell receptor (beta chain) was obtained from a study of breast tumors, draining lymph nodes, adjacent tissues. This clonotype came up many times. Its antigen is still unknown. TCRdb re-derived calls from the multiplex PCR reads in MiXCR, one entry per CDR3 protein. Here the sample spans 150,000 to 200,000 distinct CDR3 sequences, about 30% being singletons. Study-level findings and limits: Tumor repertoires ranked between lymph nodes and nontumor tissue in diversity, with V and J gene preferences. Tumor and nontumor repertoires were significantly more similar in luminal-like than in basal-like breast cancer.

Axillary draining lymph nodes of breast cancer patients supplied the node samples. The CDR3 sequence is 13 residues long. Deletions cut 3 bases from V and 9 bases from J, with 15 bases between. Germline CDR1 and CDR2: SQVTM and ANQGSEA. The source of this sequence is a female donor with breast cancer. Some clones in this sample may be carry-over from other donors' samples. The V and J genes are TRBV29-1 and TRBJ2-1, with D perhaps TRBD2 (5 bases). Source material: axillary lymph node tissue. The CDR3 DNA sequence: TGCAGCGTTGATAGGGAGTGGGTAGGTGAGCAGTTCTTC. It is translated as CSVDREWVGEQFF.